One and the same sample provided the 9 T cell receptor beta chains below, sequenced in a study of blood T cell repertoires in COVID-19. Sequencing used immunoSEQ multiplex PCR; TCRdb keeps in-frame clones, though not all of them. The data contain 200,000 to 300,000 clones, approximately 86% of them singletons. The source material was peripheral blood. These receptors all stem from a woman under 40 who had recovered from COVID-19.

V and J are TRBV2 and TRBJ1-3, with D hard to call. V lost 6 bases, J lost 2 bases, and 11 bases lay in between. CDR1 SNHLY and CDR2 FYNNEI come from the germline V gene. CDR3 size: 14 residues. The CDR3 DNA sequence: TGTGCCAGCAGCGCACAGCTCCCTGGAAACACCATATATTTT. Amino acid sequence: CASSAQLPGNTIYF.

Concerning this clone: Other nucleotide sequences from this sample produce the same CDR3. The chain carries TRBV30 and TRBJ1-5; 7 bases align to TRBD1. Losses at the gene ends were 1 base for V and 5 bases for J; bases not matched to a gene: 2. Germline V gene data show CDR1 as GTSNPN and CDR2 as SVGIG (reference sequence). The CDR3 runs to 13 residues. The CDR3 nucleotides are TGTGCCTGGAGTGGACAGGGAGATCAGCCCCAGCATTTT. Translated: CAWSGQGDQPQHF.

V gene TRBV6-1 combines with J gene TRBJ2-3; possible D gene TRBD2, 6 bases. This CDR3 is 18 amino acids long. The V gene's germline CDR1 is MNHNS and CDR2 SASEGT. V was clipped by 1 base and J by 0 bases, with 17 bases between them. The CDR3 loop reads CASSEGDGGLLSTDTQYF. The DNA for the CDR3 is TGTGCCAGCAGTGAAGGGGACGGGGGACTGCTAAGCACAGATACGCAGTATTTT.

The chain employs TRBV11-1 and TRBJ1-4; no reliable D call. Germline V lookup: CDR1 SGHAT, CDR2 FQDESV (reference sequence). There are 11 residues in the CDR3. V shed 5 bases and J shed 11 bases, with 9 bases lying between them. This CDR3 reads CASSLSGKLFF. DNA of the CDR3: TGTGCCAGCAGCCTCAGCGGGAAACTGTTTTTT. The whole variable domain, filled in from reference TRBV11-1 and TRBJ1-4, reads EAEVAQSPRYKITEKSQAVAFWCDPISGHATLYWYRQILGQGPELLVQFQDESVVDDSQLPKDRFSAERLKGVDSTLKIQPAELGDSAMYLCASSLSGKLFFGSGTQLSVL.

The chain employs TRBV11-2 and TRBJ2-1, with a possible D match to TRBD2 (5 bases). The V end lost 7 bases, the J end lost 6 bases, and 16 bases lay between the germline ends. The CDR3 is 14 residues long. The germline V gene has CDR1 SGHAT and CDR2 FQNNGV. The CDR3 region is CASTLRGLSNEQFF. DNA of the CDR3: TGTGCCAGCACCCTAAGAGGGCTTTCCAATGAGCAGTTCTTC.

V is TRBV5-1 and J is TRBJ1-2, with D tentatively TRBD1 (5 bases). With 0 bases removed from V and 7 bases from J, the gap between germline ends came to 13 bases. The CDR3 is 14 residues long. Germline V gene data show CDR1 as SGHRS and CDR2 as YFSETQ. In DNA, the CDR3 is TGCGCCAGCAGCTTGGCGGGGGACGGACGTGGCTACACCTTC. Protein: CASSLAGDGRGYTF. Full variable domain (outside the CDR3, taken from reference TRBV5-1 and TRBJ1-2): KAGVTQTPRYLIKTRGQQVTLSCSPISGHRSVSWYQQTPGQGLQFLFEYFSETQRNKGNFPGRFSGRQFSNSRSEMNVSTLELGDSALYLCASSLAGDGRGYTFGSGTRLTVV.

V usage is TRBV27 and J usage is TRBJ2-5; 11 bases are a match to TRBD2. V was pared by 10 bases and J by 5 bases, with 12 bases of the junction left unmatched. This CDR3 is 15 amino acids long. Germline CDR1 reads MNHEY; CDR2 reads SMNVEV (reference sequence). The CDR3 is CATKGSGGAEETQYF. DNA of the CDR3: TGTGCCACCAAGGGTAGCGGGGGGGCCGAGGAGACCCAGTACTTC.

The chain has TRBV5-1 and TRBJ2-5; 7 bases agree with TRBD1. CDR3 length: 15 residues. V trimming: 3 bases; J trimming: 0 bases; junction bases outside the gene matches: 5. Per germline, CDR1 SGHRS and CDR2 YFSETQ. The CDR3 loop reads CASSWGDRDQETQYF. CDR3 nucleotides: TGCGCCAGCAGCTGGGGAGACAGGGACCAAGAGACCCAGTACTTC.

Concerning this clone: Other nucleotide sequences from this sample produce the same CDR3. The rearrangement links TRBV6-5 to TRBJ2-7; 7 positions match TRBD1. The CDR3 is 13 amino acids. Per germline, CDR1 MNHEY and CDR2 SVGAGI. V was pared by 6 bases and J by 4 bases, with 6 bases of the junction left unmatched. CDR3 loop: CASRPGQLYEQYF. As DNA, the CDR3 is TGTGCCAGCAGGCCGGGACAGCTTTACGAGCAGTACTTC.